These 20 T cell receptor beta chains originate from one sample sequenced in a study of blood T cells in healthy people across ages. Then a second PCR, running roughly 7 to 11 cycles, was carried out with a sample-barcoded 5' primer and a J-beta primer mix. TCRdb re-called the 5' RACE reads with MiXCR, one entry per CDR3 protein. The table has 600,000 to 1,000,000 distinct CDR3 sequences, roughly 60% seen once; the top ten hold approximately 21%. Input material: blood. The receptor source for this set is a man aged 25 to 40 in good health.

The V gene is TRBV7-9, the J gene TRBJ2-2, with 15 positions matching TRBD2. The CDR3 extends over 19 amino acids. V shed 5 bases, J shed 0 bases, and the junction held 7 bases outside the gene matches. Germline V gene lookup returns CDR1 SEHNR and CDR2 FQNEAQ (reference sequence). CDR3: CASSGRTSGRDTNTGELFF. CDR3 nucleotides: TGTGCCAGCAGCGGACGGACTAGCGGGAGGGATACGAACACCGGGGAGCTGTTTTTT.

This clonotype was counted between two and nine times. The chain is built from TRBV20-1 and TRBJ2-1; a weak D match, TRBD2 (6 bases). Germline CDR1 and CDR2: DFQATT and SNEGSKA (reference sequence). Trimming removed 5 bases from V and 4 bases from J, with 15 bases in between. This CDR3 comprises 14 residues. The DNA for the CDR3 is TGCAGTGCTTGCTCTCGCGGGGCTTACAATGAGCAGTTCTTC. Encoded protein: CSACSRGAYNEQFF.

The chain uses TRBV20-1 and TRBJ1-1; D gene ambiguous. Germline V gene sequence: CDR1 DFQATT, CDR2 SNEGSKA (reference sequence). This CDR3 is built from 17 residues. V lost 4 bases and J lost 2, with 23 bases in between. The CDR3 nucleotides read TGCAGTGCTAATCCTCTCTTGGGAAGGGCGGATAACACTGAAGCTTTCTTT. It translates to CSANPLLGRADNTEAFF.

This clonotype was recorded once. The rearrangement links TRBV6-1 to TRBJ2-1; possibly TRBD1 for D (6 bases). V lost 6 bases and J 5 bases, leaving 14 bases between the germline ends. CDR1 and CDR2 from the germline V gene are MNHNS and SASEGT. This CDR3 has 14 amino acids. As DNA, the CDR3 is TGTGCCAGCAGCAACCGGGACATAGACAATGAGCAGTTCTTC. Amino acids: CASSNRDIDNEQFF.

DNA of the CDR3: TGCAGTGCTAGCAGTGAACAACACACAGATACGCAGTATTTT. It translates to CSASSEQHTDTQYF. This sequence joins TRBV20-1 and TRBJ2-3; D is unresolved. This CDR3 contains 14 residues. CDR1 and CDR2 from the germline V gene are DFQATT and SNEGSKA (reference sequence). Trimming removed 3 bases from V and 2 bases from J, with 12 bases in between.

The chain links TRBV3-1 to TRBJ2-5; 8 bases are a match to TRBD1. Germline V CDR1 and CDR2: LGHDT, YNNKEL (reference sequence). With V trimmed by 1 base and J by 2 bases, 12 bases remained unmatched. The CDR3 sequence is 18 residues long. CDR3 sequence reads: CASSQVGGTGWAQETQYF. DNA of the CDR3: TGTGCCAGCAGCCAAGTAGGTGGGACAGGATGGGCACAAGAGACCCAGTACTTC.

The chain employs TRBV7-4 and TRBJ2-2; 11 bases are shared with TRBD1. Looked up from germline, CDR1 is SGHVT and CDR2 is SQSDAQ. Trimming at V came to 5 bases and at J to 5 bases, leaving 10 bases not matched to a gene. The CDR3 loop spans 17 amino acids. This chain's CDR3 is CASSLTPRDRGTGELFF. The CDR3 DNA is TGTGCCAGCAGCCTCACGCCCCGGGACAGGGGGACCGGGGAGCTGTTTTTT.

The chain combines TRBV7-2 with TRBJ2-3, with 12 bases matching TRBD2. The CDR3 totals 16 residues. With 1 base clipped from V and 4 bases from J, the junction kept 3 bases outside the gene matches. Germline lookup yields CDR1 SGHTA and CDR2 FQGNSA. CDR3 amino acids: CASSLVPSGGADTQYF. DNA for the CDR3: TGTGCCAGCAGCTTAGTTCCTAGCGGGGGGGCAGATACGCAGTATTTT.

The CDR3 nucleotides read TGTGCCAGCAGCTCCAGAGGGGACAGGGGCGTGTACGAGCAGTACTTC. As protein: CASSSRGDRGVYEQYF. The gene calls are TRBV7-8 and TRBJ2-7; 10 bases are a match to TRBD1. After removal of 4 bases from V and 4 bases from J, the junction contained 10 bases not matched to a gene. Germline CDR1 reads SGHVS; CDR2 reads FQNEAQ. This CDR3 spans 16 amino acids. Drawing the rest from reference TRBV7-8 and TRBJ2-7, the complete variable domain is GAGVSQSPRYKVAKRGQDVALRCDPISGHVSLFWYQQALGQGPEFLTYFQNEAQLDKSGLPSDRFFAERPEGSVSTLKIQRTQQEDSAVYLCASSSRGDRGVYEQYFGPGTRLTVT.

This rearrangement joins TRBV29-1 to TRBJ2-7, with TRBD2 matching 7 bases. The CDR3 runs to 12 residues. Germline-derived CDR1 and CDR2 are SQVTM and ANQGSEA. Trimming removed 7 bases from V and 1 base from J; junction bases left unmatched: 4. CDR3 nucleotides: TGCAGCGCTGATAGCGGGTCCTACGAGCAGTACTTC. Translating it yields CSADSGSYEQYF.

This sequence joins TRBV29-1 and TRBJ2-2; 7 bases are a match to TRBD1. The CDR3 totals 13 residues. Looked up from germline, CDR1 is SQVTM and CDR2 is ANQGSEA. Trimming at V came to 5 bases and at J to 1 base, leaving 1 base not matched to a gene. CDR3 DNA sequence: TGCAGCGTTAGGACAGGGAACACCGGGGAGCTGTTTTTT. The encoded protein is CSVRTGNTGELFF.

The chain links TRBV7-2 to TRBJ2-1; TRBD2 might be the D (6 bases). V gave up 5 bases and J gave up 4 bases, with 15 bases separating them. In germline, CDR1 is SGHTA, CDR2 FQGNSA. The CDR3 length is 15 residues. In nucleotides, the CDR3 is TGTGCCAGCAGCCCAGGGACTCTCATTTACAATGAGCAGTTCTTC. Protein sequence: CASSPGTLIYNEQFF.

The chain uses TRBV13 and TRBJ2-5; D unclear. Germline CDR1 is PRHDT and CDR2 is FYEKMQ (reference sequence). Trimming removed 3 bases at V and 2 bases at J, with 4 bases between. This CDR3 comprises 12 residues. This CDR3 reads CASSFRQETQYF. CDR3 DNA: TGTGCCAGCAGCTTTAGGCAAGAGACCCAGTACTTC.

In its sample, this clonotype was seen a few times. The CDR3 region has the DNA TGCGCCAGCAGCCCCGAGCCGAGATCGAACACTGAAGCTTTCTTT. Its translation is CASSPEPRSNTEAFF. V gene TRBV5-1 combines with J gene TRBJ1-1; D uncertain. Germline assignment: CDR1 SGHRS and CDR2 YFSETQ. The CDR3 is made up of 15 amino acids. V dropped 4 bases and J dropped 1 base, with 14 bases sitting between them.

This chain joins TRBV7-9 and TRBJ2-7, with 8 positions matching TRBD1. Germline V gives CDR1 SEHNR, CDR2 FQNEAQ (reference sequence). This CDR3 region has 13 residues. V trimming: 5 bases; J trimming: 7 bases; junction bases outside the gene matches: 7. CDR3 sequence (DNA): TGTGCCAGCAGCCCTCGGACAGGGCATGAGCAGTACTTC. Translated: CASSPRTGHEQYF.

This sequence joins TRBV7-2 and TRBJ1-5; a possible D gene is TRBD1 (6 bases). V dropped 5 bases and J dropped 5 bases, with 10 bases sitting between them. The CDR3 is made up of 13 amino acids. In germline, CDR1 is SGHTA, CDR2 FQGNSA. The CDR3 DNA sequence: TGTGCCAGCAGCCCCCGACAGGATCAGCCCCAGCATTTT. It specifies CASSPRQDQPQHF.

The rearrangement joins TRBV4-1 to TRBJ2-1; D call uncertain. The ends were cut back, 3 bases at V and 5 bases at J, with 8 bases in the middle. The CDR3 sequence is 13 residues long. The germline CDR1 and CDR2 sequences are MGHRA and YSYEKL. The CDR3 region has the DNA TGCGCCAGCAGCCACCCTGGGGACAATGAGCAGTTCTTC. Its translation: CASSHPGDNEQFF.

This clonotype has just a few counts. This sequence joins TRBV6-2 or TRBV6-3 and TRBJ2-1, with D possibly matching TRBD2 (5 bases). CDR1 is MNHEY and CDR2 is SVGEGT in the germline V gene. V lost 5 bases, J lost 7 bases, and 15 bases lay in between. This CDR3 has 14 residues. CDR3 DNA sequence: TGTGCCAGCAGTCCGGGGAGTTCCCATAATGAGCAGTTCTTC. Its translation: CASSPGSSHNEQFF.

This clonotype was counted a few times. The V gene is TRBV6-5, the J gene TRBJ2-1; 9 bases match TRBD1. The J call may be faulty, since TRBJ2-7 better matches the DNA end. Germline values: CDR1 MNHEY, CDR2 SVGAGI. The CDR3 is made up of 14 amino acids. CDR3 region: CASSYDDRGKRQYF. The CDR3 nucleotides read TGTGCCAGCAGTTACGACGACAGGGGGAAGAGGCAGTACTTC.

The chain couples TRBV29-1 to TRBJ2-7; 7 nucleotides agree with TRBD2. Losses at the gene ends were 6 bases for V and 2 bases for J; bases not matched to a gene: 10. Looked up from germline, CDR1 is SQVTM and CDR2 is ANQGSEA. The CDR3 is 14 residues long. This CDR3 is CSVKAGRTTYEQYF. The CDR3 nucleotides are TGCAGCGTCAAAGCGGGACGGACTACCTACGAGCAGTACTTC.